This is a list of T cell receptor beta chains from one sample in a study of patients and donors after allogeneic stem cell transplantation. TCRdb analysed the RT-PCR reads with MiXCR anew, one entry per CDR3 protein. Of hundreds of thousands of distinct CDR3 sequences listed, approximately 16% were seen once; the top ten hold about 7%. The sample taken for sequencing was blood, either unsorted or a sorted T cell fraction (not recorded which). The receptors here all came from a human donor who was either an allogeneic HSCT recipient or a stem cell or donor lymphocyte infusion donor (not recorded which). It is not recorded whose cells these are; they may come from a transplant donor. Both conserved end residues are part of each CDR3. The D gene is left open where the match is weak. Clone size is given for some rows only: seen once, a few or many times, or a class if the clone is expanded.

cdr3_nt cdr3_aa v_call d_call j_call clone_size
TGTGCCATCAGTGCCCTTACAGGTCACAATCAGCCCCAGCATTTT CAISALTGHNQPQHF TRBV10-3 NA TRBJ1-5 few
TGCGCCAGCCACCCCCGGACAGGGATTGAAGAGACCCAGTACTTC CASHPRTGIEETQYF TRBV5-1 TRBD1 TRBJ2-5 few
TGTGCCAGCAGCAGGACTAGCGGCCAGAGTAGAGAGCAGTTCTTC CASSRTSGQSREQFF TRBV12-3/TRBV12-4 TRBD2 TRBJ2-1 many
TGTGCCAGCAGCCAAGGGAGCAGGGTCGTTGAAGCTTTCTTT CASSQGSRVVEAFF TRBV3-1 NA TRBJ1-1 once
TGTGCCAGCAGTTACGCGGGTGGGGCCAGGGACGAGCAGTACTTC CASSYAGGARDEQYF TRBV6-2/TRBV6-3 NA TRBJ2-7 few
TGTGCCAGCAGCTTGTGGGGGCAGAAGAACACTGAAGCTTTCTTT CASSLWGQKNTEAFF TRBV5-5 NA TRBJ1-1 NA
TGTGCCAGCAGCTTAACAGGGGAGCGTGGCTACACCTTC CASSLTGERGYTF TRBV11-3 TRBD1 TRBJ1-2 NA
TGCGCCAGCAGCTCCCAGGAGGGCCCTATCTTGAACTCCTACAATGAGCAGTTCTTC CASSSQEGPILNSYNEQFF TRBV5-1 NA TRBJ2-1 few
TGTGCCAGCTCACCTAAATCTTTTGAGATAGGACCAAACACCGGGGAGCTGTTTTTT CASSPKSFEIGPNTGELFF TRBV18 NA TRBJ2-2 NA
TGTGCCAGCAGTTACGTGGCGGGGGGCAATCCCTACAATGAGCAGTTCTTC CASSYVAGGNPYNEQFF TRBV6-2/TRBV6-3 TRBD2 TRBJ2-1 few
TGCGCCAGCAGCTTGGAGCTAGCGGGGACCTACAATGAGCAGTTCTTC CASSLELAGTYNEQFF TRBV5-1 TRBD2 TRBJ2-1 many
TGCGCCAGCAGCCACGGTAGGGTTTCTGGGGCCAACGTCCTGACTTTC CASSHGRVSGANVLTF TRBV5-1 NA TRBJ2-6 NA
TGTGCCAGCACCAAACTAGCGACTGATGAGCAGTTCTTC CASTKLATDEQFF TRBV28 TRBD2 TRBJ2-1 NA
TGTGCCAGCAGTTACTCGGGACATGGCTACACCTTC CASSYSGHGYTF TRBV6-2/TRBV6-3 NA TRBJ1-2 NA
TGTGCCAGCAGTCCAAAGCGGGGGGCCTTAGAGACCCAGTACTTC CASSPKRGALETQYF TRBV12-3/TRBV12-4 TRBD2 TRBJ2-5 many
TGCGCCAGCAGCATCGCGGGAGGCGGGACCGGGGAGCTGTTTTTT CASSIAGGGTGELFF TRBV5-1 TRBD2 TRBJ2-2 few
TGTGCCAGCAGTTTGGGCCAGGCCCTATACGAGCAGTACTTC CASSLGQALYEQYF TRBV12-3/TRBV12-4 NA TRBJ2-7 few
TGCAGTGCTAGAGATCGGACAGGGAACACTGAAGCTTTCTTT CSARDRTGNTEAFF TRBV20-1 TRBD1 TRBJ1-1 few
TGCGCCAGCAGCCGAGGACATTCTTCCGCGAGCGATGAGCAGTTCTTC CASSRGHSSASDEQFF TRBV5-1 NA TRBJ2-1 NA
TGTGCCAGCAGTAAGACCAGGTGGCTCTACGAGCAGTACTTC CASSKTRWLYEQYF TRBV6-1 NA TRBJ2-7 many
TGTGCCAGCAGCGTAAACCCCATGAGCCCGTACCAAGAGACCCAGTACTTC CASSVNPMSPYQETQYF TRBV9 NA TRBJ2-5 NA
TGTGCCATCAGAGAGGGAATTAACACCGGGGAGCTGTTTTTT CAIREGINTGELFF TRBV10-3 NA TRBJ2-2 NA
TGTGCCAGCAGCCATTCTTTAGCGGGAGGGCCGTCTGAGCAGTTCTTC CASSHSLAGGPSEQFF TRBV3-1 TRBD2 TRBJ2-1 NA
TGTGCCAGCAGGGACAGGGGGTACGAGCAGTACTTC CASRDRGYEQYF TRBV6-1 TRBD1 TRBJ2-7 NA
TGTGCCAGCAGGCTGACAGGGGAAAACATTCAGTACTTC CASRLTGENIQYF TRBV11-2 TRBD1 TRBJ2-4 NA
TGTGCCAGCAGCCACGGACCGCTAACCTACGAGCAGTACTTC CASSHGPLTYEQYF TRBV3-1 NA TRBJ2-7 NA
TGTGCCACCAGCAGAGATTGGGCAACAGATACGCAGTATTTT CATSRDWATDTQYF TRBV15 NA TRBJ2-3 NA
TGTGCCAGCAGCCACCCCGGGATCCTATACGAGCAGTACTTC CASSHPGILYEQYF TRBV4-2 NA TRBJ2-7 many
TGTGCCATCAGTGAGTCTAGCGGGAGTACCTTCGGGGGCGCAGATACGCAGTATTTT CAISESSGSTFGGADTQYF TRBV10-3 TRBD2 TRBJ2-3 NA
TGCGCCAGCAGCTTGGCCGAGGACAATGCCTTCTACGAGCAGTACTTC CASSLAEDNAFYEQYF TRBV5-1 NA TRBJ2-7 few
TGTGCCAGCAGCCTCCCAGGACGGACAACCTACGAGCAGTACTTC CASSLPGRTTYEQYF TRBV3-1 NA TRBJ2-7 NA
TGCAGTGCTAGGACAGGGAGATCGAACTATGGCTACACCTTC CSARTGRSNYGYTF TRBV20-1 TRBD1 TRBJ1-2 NA
TGTGCCAGCAAGGTGGGAGGGGGCTTATATTCACCCCTCCACTTT CASKVGGGLYSPLHF TRBV12-3/TRBV12-4 TRBD1 TRBJ1-6 NA
TGCGCCAGCAGCTTGGCGGCAGTGGGATATCGGACCGGGGAGCTGTTTTTT CASSLAAVGYRTGELFF TRBV5-1 NA TRBJ2-2 many
TGCAGTGCTAGCTTAGGGCGCGGGCCTTCCTACGAGCAGTACTTC CSASLGRGPSYEQYF TRBV20-1 NA TRBJ2-7 NA
TGTGCCACCAGGGGACAGCCTACAGATACGCAGTATTTT CATRGQPTDTQYF TRBV24-1 TRBD1 TRBJ2-3 many
TGTGCCAGCAGTTTTGGTAATTCACCCCTCCACTTT CASSFGNSPLHF TRBV12-3/TRBV12-4 NA TRBJ1-6 many
TGCAGTGCTCCCTTGGGGAGGTCTCTCCCCTACGAGCAGTACTTC CSAPLGRSLPYEQYF TRBV20-1 NA TRBJ2-7 NA
TGCAGCGTTGTGAGGCAGGGGGCTGGAGAGACCCAGTACTTC CSVVRQGAGETQYF TRBV29-1 TRBD1 TRBJ2-5 few
TGTGCCAGCAGCGTTGAACAGGGCCGGGGGTATGGCTACACCTTC CASSVEQGRGYGYTF TRBV9 NA TRBJ1-2 NA
TGTGCCTGGAGTGTACGGAGGGACACTGAAGCTTTCTTT CAWSVRRDTEAFF TRBV30 NA TRBJ1-1 NA
TGTGCCAGCAGTTCCCACACAGCCACAGGGAATTTTTGGTATGGCTACACCTTC CASSSHTATGNFWYGYTF TRBV12-3/TRBV12-4 NA TRBJ1-2 few
TGTGCCAGCAGCTTCCTCCGGGGCTCCACTAACTATGGCTACACCTTC CASSFLRGSTNYGYTF TRBV5-5 NA TRBJ1-2 few